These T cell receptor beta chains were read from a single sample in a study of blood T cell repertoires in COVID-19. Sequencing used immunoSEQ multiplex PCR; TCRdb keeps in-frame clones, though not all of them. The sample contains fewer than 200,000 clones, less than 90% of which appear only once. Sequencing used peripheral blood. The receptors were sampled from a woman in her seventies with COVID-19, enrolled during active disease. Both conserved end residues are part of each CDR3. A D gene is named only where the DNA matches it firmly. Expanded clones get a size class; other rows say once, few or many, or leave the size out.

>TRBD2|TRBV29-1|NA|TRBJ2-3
CSVTSGTDTQYF
TGCAGCGTCACTAGCGGGACAGATACGCAGTATTTT
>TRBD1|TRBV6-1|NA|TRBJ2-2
CASSVTTGGQLLGLFF
TGTGCCAGCAGTGTCACGACAGGGGGGCAACTTTTGGGGCTGTTTTTT
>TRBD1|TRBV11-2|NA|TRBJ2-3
CASSDGDSPTDTQYF
TGTGCCAGCAGCGACGGGGACAGCCCCACAGATACGCAGTATTTT
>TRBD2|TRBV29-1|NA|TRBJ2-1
CSVGGGREPRQFF
TGCAGCGTTGGGGGGGGTCGGGAGCCGCGCCAGTTCTTC
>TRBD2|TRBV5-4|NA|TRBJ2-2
CASSLGRTGGGELFF
TGTGCCAGCAGCTTGGGGAGGACGGGGGGCGGGGAGCTGTTTTTT
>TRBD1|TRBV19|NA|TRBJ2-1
CASSATGTGWWNEQFF
TGTGCCAGTAGTGCTACCGGGACAGGGTGGTGGAATGAGCAGTTCTTC
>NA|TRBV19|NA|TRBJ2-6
CASSIDGGSGANVLTF
TGTGCCAGTAGTATAGACGGGGGTTCTGGGGCCAACGTCCTGACTTTC
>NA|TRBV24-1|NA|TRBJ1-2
CATSESQNYGYTF
TGTGCCACCAGTGAGTCACAGAACTATGGCTACACCTTC
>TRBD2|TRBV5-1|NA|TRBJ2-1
CASSLLAGGWNEQFF
TGCGCCAGCAGCCTTCTAGCGGGAGGATGGAATGAGCAGTTCTTC
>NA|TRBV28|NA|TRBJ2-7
CASSLGIPGSYEQYF
TGTGCCAGCAGTTTAGGTATTCCGGGCTCCTACGAGCAGTACTTC
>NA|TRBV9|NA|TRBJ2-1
CASSPNLANEQFF
TGTGCCAGCAGCCCAAACCTTGCGAATGAGCAGTTCTTC
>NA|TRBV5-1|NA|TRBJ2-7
CATGIGGSYEQYF
TGCGCCACCGGGATAGGAGGATCCTACGAGCAGTACTTC
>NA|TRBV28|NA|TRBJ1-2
CASSEPSRQPYGYTF
TGTGCCAGCAGTGAACCCTCCAGACAGCCCTATGGCTACACCTTC
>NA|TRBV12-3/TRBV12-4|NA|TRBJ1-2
CASSQQGRDGYTF
TGTGCCAGCAGCCAACAGGGAAGGGATGGCTACACCTTC
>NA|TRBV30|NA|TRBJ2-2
CAWSINAGSVGELFF
TGTGCCTGGAGTATCAACGCGGGGTCGGTCGGGGAGCTGTTTTTT
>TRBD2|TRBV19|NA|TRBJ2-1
CASSIPSAGGPDEQFF
TGTGCCAGTAGTATTCCCTCGGCGGGAGGGCCTGATGAGCAGTTCTTC
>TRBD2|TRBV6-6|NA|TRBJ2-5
CASSHPGLGQETQYF
TGTGCCAGCAGTCACCCGGGACTAGGACAAGAGACCCAGTACTTC
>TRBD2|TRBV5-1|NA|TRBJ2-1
CASSLGLAGIYEQFF
TGCGCCAGCAGCTTGGGGCTAGCGGGAATCTATGAGCAGTTCTTC
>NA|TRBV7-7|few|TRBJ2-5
CASSLGDWGGETQYF
TGTGCCAGCAGCTTAGGGGACTGGGGAGGAGAGACCCAGTACTTC
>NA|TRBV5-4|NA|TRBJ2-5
CASSLAGGYGSWETQYF
TGTGCCAGCAGCTTGGCAGGAGGGTACGGATCTTGGGAGACCCAGTACTTC
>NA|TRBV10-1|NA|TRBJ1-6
CASSGWPIYSPLHF
TGCGCCAGCAGTGGATGGCCAATATATTCACCCCTCCACTTT
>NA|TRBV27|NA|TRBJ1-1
CASSLQGKGTEAFF
TGTGCCAGCAGTCTCCAGGGCAAAGGCACTGAAGCTTTCTTT
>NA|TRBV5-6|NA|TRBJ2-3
CASSLYSDTQYF
TGTGCCAGCAGCTTGTATAGTGATACGCAGTATTTT
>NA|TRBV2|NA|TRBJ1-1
CASQVGGGTEAFF
TGTGCCAGCCAGGTGGGGGGAGGGACTGAAGCTTTCTTT
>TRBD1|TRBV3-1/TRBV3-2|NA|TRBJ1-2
CASSGQGALYGYTF
TGTGCCAGCAGCGGACAGGGGGCTCTCTATGGCTACACCTTC
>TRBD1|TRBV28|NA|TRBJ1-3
CASREQGNTIYF
TGTGCCAGCAGGGAACAGGGGAACACCATATATTTT
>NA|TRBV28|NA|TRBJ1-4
CASSVHGGNPFF
TGTGCCAGCAGTGTCCACGGCGGGAACCCGTTTTTT
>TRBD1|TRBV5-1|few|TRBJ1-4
CASSTGDRGNEKLFF
TGCGCCAGCAGCACCGGGGACAGGGGTAATGAAAAACTGTTTTTT
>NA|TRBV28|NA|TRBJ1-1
CASSSGGSMNTEAFF
TGTGCCAGCAGTTCCGGGGGGAGTATGAACACTGAAGCTTTCTTT
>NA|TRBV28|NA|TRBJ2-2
CASSRQFTGELFF
TGTGCCAGCAGTCGACAGTTCACCGGGGAGCTGTTTTTT
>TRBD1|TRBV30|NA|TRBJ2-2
CAWGTGSTGELFF
TGTGCCTGGGGGACAGGGTCCACCGGGGAGCTGTTTTTT
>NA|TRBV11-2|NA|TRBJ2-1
CASSFGGRDEQFF
TGTGCCAGCAGCTTCGGAGGTCGCGATGAGCAGTTCTTC
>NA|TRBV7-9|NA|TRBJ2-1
CASSQLGGIVGVNEQFF
TGTGCCAGCAGCCAGCTAGGCGGAATAGTAGGGGTCAATGAGCAGTTCTTC
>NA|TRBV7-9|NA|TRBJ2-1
CASSPTVLYNEQFF
TGTGCCAGCAGCCCAACAGTACTTTACAATGAGCAGTTCTTC
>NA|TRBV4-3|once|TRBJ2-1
CASSRSRGPGSWVEQFF
TGCGCCAGCAGCCGATCGAGGGGTCCCGGGAGTTGGGTTGAGCAGTTCTTC
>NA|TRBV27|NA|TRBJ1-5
CASSLSGNQPQHF
TGTGCCAGCAGTTTGTCAGGGAACCAGCCCCAGCATTTT
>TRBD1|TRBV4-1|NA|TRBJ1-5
CASSQAPGTGRSDQPQHF
TGCGCCAGCAGCCAAGCCCCAGGGACAGGGAGGAGTGATCAGCCCCAGCATTTT
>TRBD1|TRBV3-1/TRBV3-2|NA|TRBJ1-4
CASSAQGTGVKKLFF
TGTGCCAGCAGCGCACAGGGGACTGGGGTTAAAAAACTGTTTTTT
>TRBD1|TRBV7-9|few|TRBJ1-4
CASRRQGSPNEKLFF
TGTGCCAGCAGACGACAGGGCAGTCCTAATGAAAAACTGTTTTTT
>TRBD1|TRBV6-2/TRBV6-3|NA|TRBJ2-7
CASSYLLGTGKSYEQYF
TGTGCCAGCAGTTACCTTTTAGGGACAGGGAAGTCCTACGAGCAGTACTTC
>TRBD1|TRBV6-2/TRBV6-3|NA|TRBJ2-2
CASSSRDRPSNTGELFF
TGTGCCAGCAGTTCCCGGGACAGGCCTTCGAACACCGGGGAGCTGTTTTTT
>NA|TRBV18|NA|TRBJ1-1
CASSRDIDTEAFF
TGTGCCAGCTCACGGGACATCGACACTGAAGCTTTCTTT
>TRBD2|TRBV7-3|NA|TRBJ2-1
CASSMGTSPNEQFF
TGTGCCAGCAGCATGGGGACTAGCCCCAATGAGCAGTTCTTC
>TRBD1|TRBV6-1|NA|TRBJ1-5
CASSGTGGGSGQPQHF
TGTGCCAGCAGTGGGACAGGGGGCGGGTCGGGTCAGCCCCAGCATTTT
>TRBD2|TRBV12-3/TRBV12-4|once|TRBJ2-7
CASTGGPSYEQYF
TGTGCCAGCACGGGGGGACCTTCCTACGAGCAGTACTTC
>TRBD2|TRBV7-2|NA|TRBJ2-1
CASSLVPINGTSGSTVF
TGTGCCAGCAGCTTGGTCCCAATCAACGGGACTAGCGGGAGCACGGTCTTC
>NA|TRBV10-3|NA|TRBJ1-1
CAISVERDTEAFF
TGTGCCATCAGTGTCGAGAGGGACACTGAAGCTTTCTTT
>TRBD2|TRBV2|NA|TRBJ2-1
CASISGTKVSSYNEQFF
TGTGCCAGCATATCCGGGACTAAAGTGAGTTCCTACAATGAGCAGTTCTTC
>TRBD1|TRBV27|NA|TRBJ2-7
CASSFLYGTGISRHYEQYF
TGTGCCAGCAGTTTCCTTTATGGGACAGGGATTTCCCGTCATTACGAGCAGTACTTC
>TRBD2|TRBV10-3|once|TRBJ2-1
CAIGLAGGNEQFF
TGTGCCATCGGACTAGCGGGAGGGAATGAGCAGTTCTTC
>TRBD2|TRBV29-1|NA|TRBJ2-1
CSVTLIAGPKIGQFF
TGCAGCGTCACTTTAATAGCGGGGCCTAAGATCGGGCAGTTCTTC
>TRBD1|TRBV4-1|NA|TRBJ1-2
CASSPPTGVYGYTF
TGCGCCAGCAGCCCCCCGACAGGGGTTTATGGCTACACCTTC
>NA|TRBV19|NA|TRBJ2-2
CASSITRSGTGELFF
TGTGCCAGTAGTATAACCAGAAGCGGCACCGGGGAGCTGTTTTTT
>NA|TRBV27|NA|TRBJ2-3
CASSLNLGQPGADTQYF
TGTGCCAGCAGTTTAAACTTAGGACAACCTGGGGCAGATACGCAGTATTTT
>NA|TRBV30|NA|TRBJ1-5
CAWSVSNINQPQHF
TGTGCCTGGAGTGTATCCAACATCAATCAGCCCCAGCATTTT